This T cell receptor beta chain was captured in a study of T cell responses to AZD1222 COVID-19 vaccine. Whole-study context: Pooling covered second doses at about 4 or about 12 weeks. Overall study findings and caveats: Once two AZD1222 doses were given, Spike-specific TCR breadth and depth went up.

Notes on this clone: The antigen is undetermined.

Germline CDR1 reads LGHNA; CDR2 reads YSLEER. The V and J ends lost 5 bases and 2 bases, in that order; junction bases with no gene match: 3. The CDR3 extends over 15 amino acids. Libraries were prepared by immunoSEQ multiplex PCR; TCRdb keeps only in-frame clonotypes and omits some of them. Among more than 110,000 clones listed, around 88% were seen once. The chain carries TRBV4-3 and TRBJ2-3, with TRBD1 matching 11 bases. The sample was peripheral blood, taken on day 0 of AZD1222 vaccination. This receptor was identified in an adult in good health. CDR3 region: CASSKGQGVTDTQYF. The CDR3 nucleotides read TGCGCCAGCAGCAAGGGACAGGGGGTCACAGATACGCAGTATTTT.